A single sample gave rise to the 10 T cell receptor beta chains below, sequenced in a study of shared T cell receptors in the human thymus. Repertoires were generated with immunoSEQ multiplex PCR, while TCRdb's copy carries only in-frame clones and drops some. This sample has hundreds of thousands of clones; 88% occur once, and the top ten carry approximately 0.01%. These records were also assigned to another study, of human thymus T cells.

What was sequenced was thymocytes. The source is a boy in the first two years of life with a congenital heart defect.

The J gene is TRBJ2-7, the V gene TRBV18; TRBD2 matches 8 bases. CDR3 length: 15 residues. Germline lookup yields CDR1 KGHSH and CDR2 LQKENI. The ends lost 2 bases at V and 4 bases at J; junction bases unmatched: 7. This chain's CDR3 is CASSPNGSGTYEQYF. CDR3 DNA: TGTGCCAGCTCACCAAACGGTAGCGGGACATACGAGCAGTACTTC.

This rearrangement joins TRBV5-6 to TRBJ2-1, with D tentatively TRBD2 (6 bases). From germline, CDR1 is SGHDT and CDR2 YYEEEE. The CDR3 is made up of 16 amino acids. Trimming cost V 0 bases and J 4 bases, with 14 bases left between them. The CDR3 bases are TGTGCCAGCAGCTTGGCCTCGGGGGTTTTTTACAATGAGCAGTTCTTC. Its protein is CASSLASGVFYNEQFF.

The V gene is TRBV7-9, the J gene TRBJ2-5; 13 bases fit TRBD2. The CDR3 spans 17 residues. The V gene end was trimmed by 2 bases and the J gene end by 4 bases; junction bases not matched to a gene: 7. Germline CDR1 reads SEHNR; CDR2 reads FQNEAQ (reference sequence). The CDR3 DNA reads as TGTGCCAGCAGCTTACGCGGACTAGCGGGAGTTGGAGAGACCCAGTACTTC. Translation gives CASSLRGLAGVGETQYF.

The chain employs TRBV25-1 and TRBJ2-5; D unresolved. The V and J ends lost 3 bases and 0 bases respectively, with 11 bases between them. This CDR3 is built from 15 residues. CDR1 MGHDK and CDR2 SYGVNS come from the germline V gene. The CDR3 DNA is TGTGCCAGCAGTGAGGAGACGAATTACCAAGAGACCCAGTACTTC. Translated: CASSEETNYQETQYF.

The V and J genes are TRBV14 and TRBJ2-3, with a tentative D call TRBD2 (6 bases). The CDR3 is 21 residues long. With 2 bases removed from V and 1 base from J, the gap between germline ends came to 28 bases. Germline CDR1 is SGHDN and CDR2 is FVKESK. The CDR3 protein is CASSQPRDSDGDKVGTDTQYF. In DNA form, the CDR3 reads TGTGCCAGCAGCCAACCAAGGGACTCAGATGGGGATAAGGTTGGCACAGATACGCAGTATTTT.

The gene calls are TRBV28 and TRBJ2-1, with 7 bases matching TRBD2. CDR1 and CDR2 (germline): MDHEN, SYDVKM. The CDR3 loop spans 15 amino acids. Trimming took 7 bases from V and 0 from J; bases not matched to a gene: 6. CDR3 sequence reads: CASKRGGGSYNEQFF. CDR3 nucleotide sequence: TGTGCCAGCAAACGCGGCGGGGGCTCCTACAATGAGCAGTTCTTC.

This chain joins TRBV4-2 and TRBJ2-3; possibly TRBD2 for D (6 bases). The V and J ends lost 0 bases and 6 bases respectively, with 13 bases between them. CDR3 length equals 15 residues. Germline V lookup: CDR1 LGHNA, CDR2 YNFKEQ. CDR3 region: CASSQEGGIGDTQYF. Written as DNA, the CDR3 is TGTGCCAGCAGCCAAGAGGGGGGAATTGGGGATACGCAGTATTTT.

The rearrangement joins TRBV5-8 to TRBJ1-4; 7 positions match TRBD1. V lost 1 base and J lost 8; bases outside the gene matches: 5. Germline CDR1 reads SGHTS; CDR2 reads YDEGEE. The CDR3 runs to 14 residues. DNA for the CDR3: TGTGCCAGCAGCTTGCGCAGGGGGTTCGAAAAACTGTTTTTT. This codes for CASSLRRGFEKLFF.

V usage is TRBV20-1 and J usage is TRBJ2-3; D gene ambiguous. The CDR3 is 11 amino acids. V was pared by 8 bases and J by 0 bases, with 6 bases between. The germline V gene has CDR1 DFQATT and CDR2 SNEGSKA (reference sequence). CDR3 DNA: TGCAGTTATACTAGCACAGATACGCAGTATTTT. Its translation is CSYTSTDTQYF.

V is TRBV13 and J is TRBJ2-7, with TRBD2 matching over 7 bases. V trimming: 5 bases; J trimming: 3 bases; junction bases outside the gene matches: 19. This CDR3 comprises 18 residues. Germline-derived CDR1 and CDR2 are PRHDT and FYEKMQ (reference sequence). CDR3 nucleotide sequence: TGTGCCAGCAGCCCTCTCGGACTAGGGGCTGGTAACTACTACGAGCAGTACTTC. Translated: CASSPLGLGAGNYYEQYF.